Listed below are T cell receptor beta chains from one sample, sequenced in a study of blood T cells in healthy people across ages. TCRdb re-analysed the 5' RACE reads in MiXCR, keeping a single row per CDR3 protein. The top ten hold around 3.4% of the sample, which has roughly 680,000 distinct CDR3 sequences, 20% to 25% seen once. Source material: blood. All receptors come from a man in his sixties or seventies in good health. CDR3s include the opening cysteine and the closing phenylalanine or tryptophan. D genes are given only for firm matches. A clone size is listed for some rows: how often the clone was seen (once, few, many), or a class if it is expanded.

cdr3_aa: CASSLGTVPGDEQFF
cdr3_nt: TGTGCCAGCAGCTTGGGGACAGTTCCAGGGGATGAGCAGTTCTTC
clone_size: few
j_call: TRBJ2-1
d_call: TRBD1
v_call: TRBV7-8

cdr3_aa: CASSSGGNGYTF
cdr3_nt: TGTGCCAGCAGTTCCGGGGGCAATGGCTACACCTTC
clone_size: few
j_call: TRBJ1-2
d_call: NA
v_call: TRBV12-3/TRBV12-4

cdr3_aa: CAISDRSADQETQYF
cdr3_nt: TGTGCCATCAGTGATAGGTCAGCCGACCAAGAGACCCAGTACTTC
clone_size: NA
j_call: TRBJ2-5
d_call: NA
v_call: TRBV10-3

cdr3_aa: CASSLGSGTSGQETQYF
cdr3_nt: TGTGCCAGCAGCTTAGGGTCTGGGACTAGCGGTCAGGAGACCCAGTACTTC
clone_size: few
j_call: TRBJ2-5
d_call: TRBD2
v_call: TRBV7-9

cdr3_aa: CASSLGGRIHEQYF
cdr3_nt: TGTGCCAGCAGCTTAGGCGGGAGAATCCACGAGCAGTACTTC
clone_size: few
j_call: TRBJ2-7
d_call: TRBD2
v_call: TRBV7-2

cdr3_aa: CSARGRLAGRDEQFF
cdr3_nt: TGCAGTGCTAGGGGGAGACTAGCGGGGAGGGATGAGCAGTTCTTC
clone_size: NA
j_call: TRBJ2-1
d_call: TRBD2
v_call: TRBV20-1

cdr3_aa: CASSLSREQFF
cdr3_nt: TGTGCCAGCAGTTTATCCCGGGAGCAGTTCTTC
clone_size: many
j_call: TRBJ2-1
d_call: NA
v_call: TRBV28

cdr3_aa: CASSSSGRERDTQYF
cdr3_nt: TGTGCCAGCAGTTCCTCTGGACGGGAACGGGATACGCAGTATTTT
clone_size: NA
j_call: TRBJ2-3
d_call: NA
v_call: TRBV6-5

cdr3_aa: CATSRDPRYEQYF
cdr3_nt: TGTGCCACCAGCAGAGATCCCCGGTACGAGCAGTACTTC
clone_size: few
j_call: TRBJ2-7
d_call: NA
v_call: TRBV15

cdr3_aa: CASSGKTGGGTEAFF
cdr3_nt: TGTGCCAGCAGCGGAAAAACAGGGGGAGGCACTGAAGCTTTCTTT
clone_size: NA
j_call: TRBJ1-1
d_call: TRBD1
v_call: TRBV6-1

cdr3_aa: CSARVGGRTDTQYF
cdr3_nt: TGCAGTGCTAGAGTAGGGGGGAGGACTGATACGCAGTATTTT
clone_size: NA
j_call: TRBJ2-3
d_call: NA
v_call: TRBV20-1

cdr3_aa: CASSQNGLLAGIYNEQFF
cdr3_nt: TGTGCCAGCAGCCAAAATGGACTCCTAGCGGGAATTTACAATGAGCAGTTCTTC
clone_size: NA
j_call: TRBJ2-1
d_call: TRBD2
v_call: TRBV14

cdr3_aa: CASSTGTGVFYEQYF
cdr3_nt: TGTGCCAGCAGCACAGGGACAGGGGTTTTCTACGAGCAGTACTTC
clone_size: many
j_call: TRBJ2-7
d_call: TRBD1
v_call: TRBV7-2

cdr3_aa: CASSDPRLLGNEKLFF
cdr3_nt: TGTGCCAGCAGTGATCCCAGGCTCCTCGGGAATGAAAAACTGTTTTTT
clone_size: NA
j_call: TRBJ1-4
d_call: NA
v_call: TRBV25-1

cdr3_aa: CATSDFEGTSGRETQYF
cdr3_nt: TGTGCCACCAGTGATTTTGAGGGGACCTCAGGTAGAGAGACCCAGTACTTC
clone_size: few
j_call: TRBJ2-5
d_call: NA
v_call: TRBV24-1

cdr3_aa: CSARDFFGYEQYF
cdr3_nt: TGCAGTGCTAGAGATTTTTTCGGCTACGAGCAGTACTTC
clone_size: NA
j_call: TRBJ2-7
d_call: NA
v_call: TRBV20-1

cdr3_aa: CASSAPGLAGVNEQFF
cdr3_nt: TGTGCCAGCAGTGCCCCTGGACTAGCGGGAGTCAATGAGCAGTTCTTC
clone_size: few
j_call: TRBJ2-1
d_call: TRBD2
v_call: TRBV2

cdr3_aa: CASSSTSGSYEQYF
cdr3_nt: TGTGCCAGCAGTTCGACTAGCGGGAGCTACGAGCAGTACTTC
clone_size: many
j_call: TRBJ2-7
d_call: TRBD2
v_call: TRBV5-1

cdr3_aa: CASSESGQGLRETQYF
cdr3_nt: TGTGCCAGCAGTGAAAGTGGACAGGGTTTAAGAGAGACCCAGTACTTC
clone_size: few
j_call: TRBJ2-5
d_call: TRBD1
v_call: TRBV2

cdr3_aa: CASSNTGTSGYNEQFF
cdr3_nt: TGTGCCAGCAGTAACACCGGGACTAGCGGCTACAATGAGCAGTTCTTC
clone_size: NA
j_call: TRBJ2-1
d_call: TRBD2
v_call: TRBV7-3

cdr3_aa: CASSFRASAFTDTQYF
cdr3_nt: TGTGCCAGCAGTTTTCGGGCTAGCGCATTCACAGATACGCAGTATTTT
clone_size: NA
j_call: TRBJ2-3
d_call: NA
v_call: TRBV12-3/TRBV12-4

cdr3_aa: CASSPSTNSPLHF
cdr3_nt: TGTGCCAGCAGTCCTTCGACTAATTCACCCCTCCACTTT
clone_size: few
j_call: TRBJ1-6
d_call: NA
v_call: TRBV27

cdr3_aa: CASSQAGTSGSSEQYF
cdr3_nt: TGTGCCAGCAGCCAAGCTGGGACTAGCGGGAGTAGTGAGCAGTACTTC
clone_size: few
j_call: TRBJ2-5
d_call: TRBD2
v_call: TRBV3-1

cdr3_aa: CSAHRGPSTDTQYF
cdr3_nt: TGCAGTGCACACAGGGGGCCCAGCACAGATACGCAGTATTTT
clone_size: few
j_call: TRBJ2-3
d_call: TRBD1
v_call: TRBV20-1

cdr3_aa: CASRNTGAMNTEAFF
cdr3_nt: TGTGCCAGCAGAAACACAGGGGCAATGAACACTGAAGCTTTCTTT
clone_size: NA
j_call: TRBJ1-1
d_call: TRBD1
v_call: TRBV12-3/TRBV12-4

cdr3_aa: CASSHGLAGRQETQYF
cdr3_nt: TGTGCCAGCAGCCACGGACTAGCGGGGAGACAAGAGACCCAGTACTTC
clone_size: NA
j_call: TRBJ2-5
d_call: TRBD2
v_call: TRBV7-2

cdr3_aa: CASSLEIGLAGGPEQYF
cdr3_nt: TGTGCCAGCAGTTTAGAGATTGGACTAGCGGGAGGGCCCGAGCAGTACTTC
clone_size: few
j_call: TRBJ2-7
d_call: TRBD2
v_call: TRBV28

cdr3_aa: CASGRPAGNIAKNIQYF
cdr3_nt: TGTGCCAGCGGACGACCAGCGGGAAATATAGCCAAAAACATTCAGTACTTC
clone_size: NA
j_call: TRBJ2-4
d_call: TRBD2
v_call: TRBV7-2

cdr3_aa: CASSLGGILGAEAFF
cdr3_nt: TGTGCCAGCAGTTTAGGGGGGATCCTCGGGGCTGAAGCTTTCTTT
clone_size: NA
j_call: TRBJ1-1
d_call: NA
v_call: TRBV28

cdr3_aa: CASSLDWAYEQYF
cdr3_nt: TGTGCAAGCAGCTTAGACTGGGCCTACGAGCAGTACTTC
clone_size: few
j_call: TRBJ2-7
d_call: NA
v_call: TRBV7-2

cdr3_aa: CASSPPRTASTDTQYF
cdr3_nt: TGTGCCAGCTCACCACCGAGGACAGCCTCCACAGATACGCAGTATTTT
clone_size: NA
j_call: TRBJ2-3
d_call: NA
v_call: TRBV18

cdr3_aa: CSARGGLADQETQYF
cdr3_nt: TGCAGTGCTAGAGGGGGACTAGCGGACCAAGAGACCCAGTACTTC
clone_size: few
j_call: TRBJ2-5
d_call: TRBD2
v_call: TRBV20-1

cdr3_aa: CASSLQAGLAGVDNEQFF
cdr3_nt: TGTGCTAGCAGCTTACAGGCTGGACTAGCGGGAGTAGACAATGAGCAGTTCTTC
clone_size: NA
j_call: TRBJ2-1
d_call: TRBD2
v_call: TRBV7-7

cdr3_aa: CASSLQTSGSSGELFF
cdr3_nt: TGCGCCAGCAGCCTTCAGACTAGCGGGAGTTCCGGGGAGCTGTTTTTT
clone_size: NA
j_call: TRBJ2-2
d_call: TRBD2
v_call: TRBV5-1

cdr3_aa: CASSLDGSITGELFF
cdr3_nt: TGTGCCAGCAGCTTAGACGGGAGTATCACCGGGGAGCTGTTTTTT
clone_size: NA
j_call: TRBJ2-2
d_call: NA
v_call: TRBV11-2

cdr3_aa: CSARPLGTGITYEQYF
cdr3_nt: TGCAGTGCTAGACCCCTCGGGACAGGTATTACCTACGAGCAGTATTTC
clone_size: few
j_call: TRBJ2-7
d_call: TRBD1
v_call: TRBV20-1

cdr3_aa: CSVAGRHEQFF
cdr3_nt: TGCAGCGTTGCTGGGCGCCATGAGCAGTTCTTC
clone_size: few
j_call: TRBJ2-1
d_call: NA
v_call: TRBV29-1

cdr3_aa: CATSRTGTAPNFIQYF
cdr3_nt: TGTGCCACCAGCAGAACCGGGACAGCACCGAACTTCATTCAGTACTTC
clone_size: NA
j_call: TRBJ2-4
d_call: TRBD1
v_call: TRBV15

cdr3_aa: CSVVGYNNEQFF
cdr3_nt: TGCAGCGTTGTAGGTTACAACAACGAGCAGTTCTTC
clone_size: NA
j_call: TRBJ2-1
d_call: NA
v_call: TRBV29-1

cdr3_aa: CSARDLNNPRTSGNYEQYF
cdr3_nt: TGCAGTGCTAGAGACCTAAACAATCCCCGGACTAGCGGGAATTACGAGCAGTACTTC
clone_size: NA
j_call: TRBJ2-7
d_call: TRBD2
v_call: TRBV20-1

cdr3_aa: CASSPQGGYGYTF
cdr3_nt: TGTGCCAGCAGCCCCCAGGGGGGCTATGGCTACACCTTC
clone_size: few
j_call: TRBJ1-2
d_call: TRBD1
v_call: TRBV13

cdr3_aa: CSARDPRVGTEAFF
cdr3_nt: TGCAGTGCTAGAGATCCCAGGGTTGGCACTGAAGCTTTCTTT
clone_size: few
j_call: TRBJ1-1
d_call: NA
v_call: TRBV20-1

cdr3_aa: CASSLDSSITEAFF
cdr3_nt: TGTGCCAGCAGCTTAGATAGCTCCATCACTGAAGCTTTCTTT
clone_size: few
j_call: TRBJ1-1
d_call: NA
v_call: TRBV11-2

cdr3_aa: CASSNEAGNTGELFF
cdr3_nt: TGTGCCAGCAGCAACGAAGCGGGGAACACCGGGGAGCTGTTTTTT
clone_size: many
j_call: TRBJ2-2
d_call: NA
v_call: TRBV2

cdr3_aa: CSARHRQGANEQFF
cdr3_nt: TGCAGTGCTAGACATAGACAGGGGGCCAATGAGCAGTTCTTC
clone_size: NA
j_call: TRBJ2-1
d_call: TRBD1
v_call: TRBV20-1

cdr3_aa: CASSPSSGGYYNEQFF
cdr3_nt: TGTGCCAGCAGTCCAAGTAGCGGGGGGTACTACAATGAGCAGTTCTTC
clone_size: NA
j_call: TRBJ2-1
d_call: TRBD2
v_call: TRBV7-2

cdr3_aa: CASSPGLAGSSDTQYF
cdr3_nt: TGTGCCAGCAGCCCGGGACTAGCGGGAAGTTCGGATACGCAGTATTTT
clone_size: NA
j_call: TRBJ2-3
d_call: TRBD2
v_call: TRBV7-3

cdr3_aa: CSARGLSGRASDTQYF
cdr3_nt: TGCAGTGCTAGAGGCCTTAGCGGGAGGGCCTCAGATACGCAGTATTTT
clone_size: few
j_call: TRBJ2-3
d_call: TRBD2
v_call: TRBV20-1

cdr3_aa: CATTTGVGEQFF
cdr3_nt: TGTGCCACTACGACAGGGGTAGGTGAGCAGTTCTTC
clone_size: NA
j_call: TRBJ2-1
d_call: TRBD1
v_call: TRBV24-1

cdr3_aa: CASSLESGSRETQYF
cdr3_nt: TGCGCCAGCAGCTTGGAGTCCGGGTCCCGGGAGACCCAGTACTTC
clone_size: NA
j_call: TRBJ2-5
d_call: NA
v_call: TRBV5-1

cdr3_aa: CSAQGIQGTQYF
cdr3_nt: TGCAGCGCTCAGGGAATTCAAGGGACCCAGTACTTC
clone_size: few
j_call: TRBJ2-5
d_call: NA
v_call: TRBV29-1

cdr3_aa: CASSQSGTSGNFEQFF
cdr3_nt: TGTGCCAGCAGCCAATCGGGGACTAGCGGGAACTTTGAGCAGTTCTTC
clone_size: NA
j_call: TRBJ2-1
d_call: TRBD2
v_call: TRBV3-1